The rows below give T cell receptor beta chains drawn from one sample of a study of OX40 agonist ivuxolimab in advanced cancers. Profiled with immunoSEQ multiplex PCR; TCRdb holds only in-frame clones, not every one. The sample lists tens of thousands of clones; under 90% were seen once. Material: CD4+ or CD8+ T cells sorted from blood, obtained in a trial of the OX40 agonist ivuxolimab. The receptors originated from an adult with an advanced solid tumor such as melanoma, head and neck, liver or kidney cancer. Each CDR3 is given with its conserved first and last residue. Each record gives: V gene, CDR3 protein.

>TRBV4-2
CASSQGIYYGYTF
>TRBV7-8
CASSPTGLALYEQYF
>TRBV10-1
CASSGRQGATYNEQFF
>TRBV5-1
CASKDGVQETQYF
>TRBV14
CASSQVGGTEAFF
>TRBV9
CASSVKEGGSDEKLFF
>TRBV15
CATSRERDQPQHF
>TRBV9
CASNLRGLWETQYF
>TRBV7-9
CASSLGPTTEAFF
>TRBV18
CASSPRGFDGYTF
>TRBV28
CASSSPGAHSYNEQFF
>TRBV5-8
CASSPLRALSYEQYF
>TRBV28
CASTSGGTLTNSPYEQYF
>TRBV10-1
CASSESKAAVAEAFF
>TRBV12-1
CASSLSGCTTNEKLFF
>TRBV7-3
CASSLTSDKETQYF
>TRBV28
CASSLAQKETQYF
>TRBV7-9
CASSYGLGPNYGYTF
>TRBV4-3
CASSQERSNTEAFF
>TRBV11-2
CASSLGEVTYEQYF
>TRBV2
CASSSGNSETQYF
>TRBV29-1
CSVTSAGTYEQYF
>TRBV5-4
CASSLPTGGSYGYTF
>TRBV4-1
CASSQDGGLAGDTDTQYF
>TRBV9
CASSVAGQEGNQPQHF
>TRBV11-3
CASSSGGSGSGNEQFF
>TRBV19
CASTKQGQSYSNQPQHF